One sample yielded the 25 T cell receptor beta chains listed below, sequenced in a study of radiotherapy plus CTLA-4 blockade in lung cancer. TCRdb's copy holds only in-frame clones and misses some; the assay was immunoSEQ multiplex PCR. The table has some 110,000 clones, about 90% seen once. This sample comprised peripheral blood, obtained from a patient treated with radiotherapy plus ipilimumab. Every receptor here comes from a human donor with non-small cell lung cancer that progressed on radiotherapy plus ipilimumab.

A few counts support this clone. This chain uses TRBV28 with TRBJ1-1, with 7 bases identical to TRBD1. This CDR3 spans 12 amino acids. Trimming cost V 6 bases and J 11 bases; bases outside gene matches: 9. CDR1 and CDR2 (germline): MDHEN, SYDVKM. The CDR3 DNA is TGTGCCAGCAGCGAGAGGGGGCGAAACGCTTTCTTT. This codes for CASSERGRNAFF. Filled out from reference TRBV28 and TRBJ1-1, the complete variable domain reads DVKVTQSSRYLVKRTGEKVFLECVQDMDHENMFWYRQDPGLGLRLIYFSYDVKMKEKGDIPEGYSVSREKKERFSLILESASTNQTSMYLCASSERGRNAFFGQGTRLTVV.

The chain employs TRBV15 and TRBJ1-1, with D tentatively TRBD1 (5 bases). Germline CDR1 LNHNV, CDR2 YYDKDF (reference sequence). The length of the CDR3 is 13 residues. Trimming cost V 5 bases and J 0 bases, with 7 bases left between them. The CDR3 protein is CATSQGLNTEAFF. The CDR3 region has the DNA TGTGCCACCAGCCAGGGCTTGAACACTGAAGCTTTCTTT.

The CDR3 sequence: CASSILKNGELFF. CDR3 nucleotide sequence: TGTGCCAGTAGTATCCTTAAGAACGGGGAGCTGTTTTTT. J is TRBJ2-2 and V is TRBV19; the D is unclear. The CDR3 runs 13 residues. The germline gives CDR1 LNHDA, CDR2 SQIVND (reference sequence). V was trimmed by 3 bases and J by 7 bases, leaving 9 bases between them. Full variable domain (missing parts from reference TRBV19 and TRBJ2-2): DGGITQSPKYLFRKEGQNVTLSCEQNLNHDAMYWYRQDPGQGLRLIYYSQIVNDFQKGDIAEGYSVSREKKESFPLTVTSAQKNPTAFYLCASSILKNGELFFGEGSRLTVL.

As regards this clone: A single base separates this from a much larger clone, so it may be a read error. The chain employs TRBV7-2 and TRBJ1-1, with D hard to call. CDR1 and CDR2 from the germline V gene are SGHTA and FQGNSA. Trimming cost V 2 bases and J 3 bases, with 7 bases left between them. The CDR3 is made up of 13 amino acids. CDR3 in DNA: TGTGCCAGCAGCTTATCCGGGGACACTGAAGCTTTCTTT. Protein: CASSLSGDTEAFF.

The chain carries TRBV11-2 and TRBJ2-3; the D is unclear. Trimming pared 5 bases from V and 0 bases from J, leaving 12 bases between. The CDR3 sequence is 15 residues long. Germline V gene lookup returns CDR1 SGHAT and CDR2 FQNNGV. Here the CDR3 DNA reads TGTGCCAGCAGCGCGATGTACTCTAGCACAGATACGCAGTATTTT. It translates to CASSAMYSSTDTQYF.

The chain joins TRBV7-3 to TRBJ2-3; TRBD2 aligns across 8 bases. CDR3 length: 16 residues. V trimming: 5 bases; J trimming: 5 bases; junction bases outside the gene matches: 12. Germline V gives CDR1 SGHTA, CDR2 FQGTGA. For the CDR3, the DNA is TGTGCCAGCAGCGAGGTGGCTAGCGGGCCCCAAGATACGCAGTATTTT. Its translation: CASSEVASGPQDTQYF. Full variable domain (rest looked up from reference TRBV7-3 and TRBJ2-3): GAGVSQTPSNKVTEKGKYVELRCDPISGHTALYWYRQSLGQGPEFLIYFQGTGAADDSGLPNDRFFAVRPEGSVSTLKIQRTERGDSAVYLCASSEVASGPQDTQYFGPGTRLTVL.

The chain recombines TRBV18 with TRBJ1-1; D gene uncertain. V shed 7 bases and J shed 4 bases, with 13 bases lying between them. Germline assignment: CDR1 KGHSH and CDR2 LQKENI. The CDR3 runs to 13 residues. The CDR3: CASLVKGFTEAFF. The CDR3 DNA sequence: TGTGCCAGCTTAGTAAAGGGTTTCACTGAAGCTTTCTTT.

This chain links TRBV11-3 with TRBJ2-7, with TRBD1 as a possible D gene (5 bases). Germline values: CDR1 SGHNT, CDR2 YENEEA. The V end was cut by 5 bases, the J end by 0 bases, with 8 bases between. CDR3 size: 13 residues. The CDR3 DNA reads as TGTGCCAGCAGCACGACAGCCTCCTACGAGCAGTACTTC. Its protein is CASSTTASYEQYF.

This clone was recorded once. The genes are TRBV9 and TRBJ1-1; D uncertain. The CDR3 has 16 residues. Between the trimmed V and J ends, which lost 0 bases and 1 base, there was a span of 13 bases. Germline CDR1 SGDLS, CDR2 YYNGEE. The chain's CDR3 is CASSVVSGIGNTEAFF. The CDR3 DNA reads TGTGCCAGCAGCGTAGTCTCTGGGATAGGGAACACTGAAGCTTTCTTT.

J is TRBJ1-2 and V is TRBV30; 7 nucleotides line up with TRBD1. The V segment lost 3 bases and the J segment 5 bases; nucleotides outside the gene matches: 6. The CDR3 runs to 13 residues. From germline, CDR1 is GTSNPN and CDR2 SVGIG (reference sequence). The CDR3 DNA follows: TGTGCCTGGAGAAGGGGGCGTGCGTATGGCTACACCTTC. Amino acids: CAWRRGRAYGYTF.

This clone has a handful of counts. V and J are TRBV12-5 and TRBJ2-7, with D maybe TRBD1 (6 bases). The CDR3 extends over 12 amino acids. Germline values: CDR1 LGHNT, CDR2 FRNRAP. Trimming cost V 5 bases and J 3 bases, with 8 bases left between them. The DNA for the CDR3 is TGTGCTAGTGGTCAGGACAGCTACGAGCAGTACTTC. It translates to CASGQDSYEQYF.

The chain employs TRBV7-9 and TRBJ2-6, with D perhaps TRBD1 (5 bases). CDR3 length: 15 amino acids. Trimming pared 1 base from V and 4 bases from J, leaving 8 bases between. CDR1 is SEHNR, CDR2 FQNEAQ, per germline (reference sequence). CDR3 region: CASSLGTLGANVLTF. CDR3 sequence (DNA): TGTGCCAGCAGCTTAGGGACACTGGGGGCCAACGTCCTGACTTTC.

The gene calls are TRBV6-6 and TRBJ2-3; D is uncertain. The CDR3 totals 12 residues. V lost 4 bases, J lost 3 bases, and 5 bases lay in between. Germline assignment: CDR1 MNHNY and CDR2 SVGAGI (reference sequence). DNA of the CDR3: TGTGCCAGCAGTTTGCAGACAGATACGCAGTATTTT. Protein: CASSLQTDTQYF.

The chain has TRBV9 and TRBJ1-2; D is unclear. Germline CDR1 SGDLS, CDR2 YYNGEE. This CDR3 comprises 16 residues. Trimming cost V 3 bases and J 4 bases, with 19 bases left between them. The CDR3, as DNA: TGTGCCAGCAGCGATCGGACGGAGCCCGGGCTCTATGGCTACACCTTC. Its translation: CASSDRTEPGLYGYTF.

The chain recombines TRBV5-1 with TRBJ2-7; 8 positions match TRBD2. The length of the CDR3 is 15 residues. Trimming cost V 5 bases and J 1 base; bases outside gene matches: 8. Germline-derived CDR1 and CDR2 are SGHRS and YFSETQ. CDR3 region: CASRPLSSGSYEQYF. The DNA for the CDR3 is TGCGCCAGCAGACCTCTTTCTAGCGGGTCCTACGAGCAGTACTTC.

This clone is a singleton in its sample. The chain has TRBV7-9 and TRBJ1-3; D is possibly TRBD1 (6 bases). Germline CDR1 and CDR2: SEHNR and FQNEAQ (reference sequence). V was shortened by 3 bases and J by 0 bases, with 12 bases between the two germline ends. The CDR3 runs 16 residues. Here the CDR3 DNA reads TGTGCCAGCAGCTTGGCGGGGGCCAACTCTGGAAACACCATATATTTT. Its translation: CASSLAGANSGNTIYF.

The rearrangement joins TRBV18 to TRBJ2-5; no firm D call. This CDR3 has 13 residues. V was clipped by 1 base and J by 5 bases, with 8 bases between them. Germline lookup yields CDR1 KGHSH and CDR2 LQKENI. CDR3 sequence: CASSPLALETQYF. The CDR3 DNA sequence: TGTGCCAGCTCACCACTAGCTCTGGAGACCCAGTACTTC.

This chain connects TRBV5-4 to TRBJ2-1, with D hard to call. Germline V CDR1 and CDR2: SGHNT, YYREEE (reference sequence). The CDR3 has 14 residues. V was cut by 0 bases and J by 6 bases, with 10 bases left in between. CDR3 coding DNA: TGTGCCAGCAGCTTGGAGGTCTACCTCAATGAGCAGTTCTTC. Its translation: CASSLEVYLNEQFF.

A word on this clone: Other DNA sequences from this sample encode an identical CDR3 as well. The chain carries TRBV2 and TRBJ2-7, with D uncertain. The CDR3 covers 12 residues. Trimming took 5 bases from V and 0 from J, leaving 5 bases between them. The germline CDR1 and CDR2 sequences are SNHLY and FYNNEI. CDR3 protein: CASSLSSYEQYF. In DNA form, the CDR3 reads TGTGCCAGCAGTTTGAGCTCCTACGAGCAGTACTTC.

The chain's CDR3 is CASRGASYNSPLHF. Here the CDR3 DNA reads TGCGCCAGCAGAGGGGCATCCTATAATTCACCCCTCCACTTT. The chain joins TRBV5-1 to TRBJ1-6; tentatively, D is TRBD1 (5 bases). The CDR3 totals 14 residues. V lost 5 bases, J lost 1 base, and 7 bases lay in between. CDR1 is SGHRS and CDR2 is YFSETQ in the germline V gene.

The V gene is TRBV6-5, the J gene TRBJ2-7; 13 nucleotides line up with TRBD2. The ends lost 9 bases at V and 2 bases at J; junction bases unmatched: 4. The CDR3 sequence is 14 residues long. The germline gives CDR1 MNHEY, CDR2 SVGAGI. CDR3 residues: CASRTSGGTYEQYF. The DNA of the CDR3 is TGTGCCAGTAGGACTAGCGGGGGAACCTACGAGCAGTACTTC.

This chain connects TRBV7-3 to TRBJ2-5; 7 bases agree with TRBD1. This CDR3 is built from 13 residues. CDR1 and CDR2 (germline): SGHTA, FQGTGA. The J segment lost 5 bases and the V segment lost 5 bases, leaving 5 bases of the junction unmatched. CDR3 protein: CASSPQGWETQYF. The CDR3 region has the DNA TGTGCCAGCAGCCCACAGGGGTGGGAGACCCAGTACTTC. Full variable domain (rest looked up from reference TRBV7-3 and TRBJ2-5): GAGVSQTPSNKVTEKGKYVELRCDPISGHTALYWYRQSLGQGPEFLIYFQGTGAADDSGLPNDRFFAVRPEGSVSTLKIQRTERGDSAVYLCASSPQGWETQYFGPGTRLLVL.

This clone showed up just a few times. The chain joins TRBV6-4 to TRBJ2-2; a weak D match, TRBD2 (5 bases). This CDR3 contains 14 residues. The V and J ends lost 5 bases and 1 base respectively, with 8 bases between them. In germline, CDR1 is MRHNA, CDR2 SNTAGT. The CDR3 nucleotides read TGTGCCAGCAGTATCCGGGAGAACACCGGGGAGCTGTTTTTT. Translated, it gives CASSIRENTGELFF.

V is TRBV10-1 and J is TRBJ2-5; 8 bases fit TRBD2. With 3 bases clipped from V and 5 bases from J, the junction kept 5 bases outside the gene matches. Germline lookup yields CDR1 WNHNN and CDR2 SYGVQD (reference sequence). The CDR3 is 14 residues long. The CDR3 coding sequence is TGCGCCAGCAGTGAAAGCGGGAGTAGGGAGACCCAGTACTTC. Its translation is CASSESGSRETQYF.

The DNA of the CDR3 is TGTGCCAGCAGCCCTAGAAGCCCTAGCGGGACCTACAATGAGCAGTTCTTC. Translating it yields CASSPRSPSGTYNEQFF. The V call is TRBV11-3, the J call TRBJ2-1; 9 bases match TRBD2. The CDR3 is 17 residues long. The V segment lost 5 bases and the J segment 2 bases; nucleotides outside the gene matches: 10. The germline V gene encodes CDR1 SGHNT and CDR2 YENEEA.